This TCR beta chain was profiled in a study of T cell changes during pregnancy in multiple sclerosis. Generated by immunoSEQ multiplex PCR, the TCRdb table keeps only in-frame clones and is missing some. The sample shows tens of thousands of clones, around 92% of them seen only once. The germline gives CDR1 SGHRS, CDR2 YFSETQ. The CDR3 runs 15 residues. V lost 1 base, J lost 4 bases, and 11 bases lay in between. This material consisted of CD4+ T cells from peripheral blood mononuclear cells, taken in the third trimester of pregnancy. The chain employs TRBV5-1 and TRBJ1-4; D may be TRBD1 (5 bases). The clonotype was recovered from a female donor with multiple sclerosis, enrolled in a pregnancy study. The CDR3 nucleotides are TGCGCCAGCAGCTTGTCCGGGGGTGGTAATGAAAAACTGTTTTTT. This sequence encodes CASSLSGGGNEKLFF.